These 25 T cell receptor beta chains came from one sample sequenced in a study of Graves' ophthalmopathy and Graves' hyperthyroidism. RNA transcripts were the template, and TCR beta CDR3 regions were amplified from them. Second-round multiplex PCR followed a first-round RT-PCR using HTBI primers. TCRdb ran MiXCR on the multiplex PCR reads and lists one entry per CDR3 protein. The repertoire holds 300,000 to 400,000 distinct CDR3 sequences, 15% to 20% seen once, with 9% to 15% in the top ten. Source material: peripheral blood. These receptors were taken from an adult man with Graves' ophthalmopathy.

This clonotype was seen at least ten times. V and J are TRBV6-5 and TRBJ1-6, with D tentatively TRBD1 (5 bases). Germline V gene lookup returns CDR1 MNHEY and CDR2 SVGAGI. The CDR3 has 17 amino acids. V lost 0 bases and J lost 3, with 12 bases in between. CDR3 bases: TGTGCCAGCAGTTACTCCTATCAGGGCATCTATAATTCACCCCTCCACTTT. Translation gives CASSYSYQGIYNSPLHF.

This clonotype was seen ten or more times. CDR3 loop: CASSLWAKGRDPKGPTEAFF. CDR3 nucleotide sequence: TGTGCCAGCAGTTTATGGGCAAAGGGTAGGGACCCGAAGGGGCCCACTGAAGCTTTCTTT. The chain employs TRBV28 and TRBJ1-1; tentatively, D is TRBD1 (5 bases). The CDR3 consists of 20 residues. Per the germline V gene, CDR1 is MDHEN and CDR2 is SYDVKM. Trimming removed 0 bases from V and 4 bases from J, with 27 bases in between.

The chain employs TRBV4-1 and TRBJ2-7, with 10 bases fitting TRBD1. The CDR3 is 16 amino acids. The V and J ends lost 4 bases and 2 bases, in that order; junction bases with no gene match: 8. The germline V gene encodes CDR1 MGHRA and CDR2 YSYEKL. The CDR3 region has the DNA TGCGCCAGCAGCCTCTTACCGGGACAGGGGACCTACGAGCAGTACTTC. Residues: CASSLLPGQGTYEQYF.

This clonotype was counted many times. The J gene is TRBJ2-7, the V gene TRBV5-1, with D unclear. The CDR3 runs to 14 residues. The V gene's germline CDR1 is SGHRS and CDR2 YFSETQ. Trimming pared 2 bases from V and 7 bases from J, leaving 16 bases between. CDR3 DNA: TGCGCCAGCAGCTTTTCTGGACGGCCGCGGGAGCAGTACTTC. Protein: CASSFSGRPREQYF.

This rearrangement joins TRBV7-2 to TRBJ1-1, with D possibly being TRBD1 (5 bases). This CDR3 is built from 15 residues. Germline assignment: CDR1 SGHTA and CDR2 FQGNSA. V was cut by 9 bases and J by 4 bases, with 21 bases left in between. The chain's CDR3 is CASTPPRQRVTEAFF. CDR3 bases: TGTGCCAGTACCCCCCCCAGACAGAGGGTCACTGAAGCTTTCTTT.

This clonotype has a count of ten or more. CDR3 protein: CASSPGYGVGYGYTF. The DNA of the CDR3 is TGTGCCAGCAGCCCAGGATATGGGGTCGGCTATGGCTACACCTTC. The chain couples TRBV7-2 to TRBJ1-2; D gene uncertain. Between the trimmed V and J ends, which lost 5 bases and 4 bases, there was a span of 17 bases. Germline V gene data show CDR1 as SGHTA and CDR2 as FQGNSA. This CDR3 spans 15 amino acids.

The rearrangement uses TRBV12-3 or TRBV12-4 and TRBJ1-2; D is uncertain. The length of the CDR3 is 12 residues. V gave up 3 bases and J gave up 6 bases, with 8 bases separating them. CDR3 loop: CASSFPPHGYTF. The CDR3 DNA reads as TGTGCCAGCAGTTTCCCACCTCATGGCTACACCTTC.

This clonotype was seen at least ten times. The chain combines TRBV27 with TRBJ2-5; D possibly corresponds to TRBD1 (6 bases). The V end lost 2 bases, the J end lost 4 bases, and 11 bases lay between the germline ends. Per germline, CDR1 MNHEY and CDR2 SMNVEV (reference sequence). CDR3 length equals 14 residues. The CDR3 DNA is TGTGCCAGCAGTTTACTCGCCAGGGGAGAGACCCAGTACTTC. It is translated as CASSLLARGETQYF.

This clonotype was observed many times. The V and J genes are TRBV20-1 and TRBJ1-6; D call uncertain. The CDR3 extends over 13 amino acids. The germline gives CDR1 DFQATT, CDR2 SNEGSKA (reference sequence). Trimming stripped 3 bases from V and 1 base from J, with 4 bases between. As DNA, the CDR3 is TGCAGTGCTAGGGAATCCTATAATTCACCCCTCCACTTT. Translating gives CSARESYNSPLHF.

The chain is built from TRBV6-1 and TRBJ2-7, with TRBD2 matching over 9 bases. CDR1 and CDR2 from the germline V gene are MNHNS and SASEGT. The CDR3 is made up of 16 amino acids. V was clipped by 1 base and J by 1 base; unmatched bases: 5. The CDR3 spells CASSEDELAGSYEQYF. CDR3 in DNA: TGTGCCAGCAGTGAAGATGAACTAGCGGGTTCCTACGAGCAGTACTTC.

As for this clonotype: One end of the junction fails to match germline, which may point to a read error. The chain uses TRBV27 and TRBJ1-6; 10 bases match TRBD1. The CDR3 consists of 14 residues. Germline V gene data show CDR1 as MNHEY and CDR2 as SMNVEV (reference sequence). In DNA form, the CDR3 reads TGTGCCAGCAGTGGGACAGGGGACAATTCACCCTTCCATTTT. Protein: CASSGTGDNSPFHF.

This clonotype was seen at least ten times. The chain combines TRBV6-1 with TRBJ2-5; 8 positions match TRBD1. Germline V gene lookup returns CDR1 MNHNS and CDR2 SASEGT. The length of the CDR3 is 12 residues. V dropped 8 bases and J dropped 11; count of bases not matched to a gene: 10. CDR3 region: CASYGGGQVQYF. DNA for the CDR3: TGTGCCAGCTACGGAGGGGGACAGGTTCAGTACTTC.

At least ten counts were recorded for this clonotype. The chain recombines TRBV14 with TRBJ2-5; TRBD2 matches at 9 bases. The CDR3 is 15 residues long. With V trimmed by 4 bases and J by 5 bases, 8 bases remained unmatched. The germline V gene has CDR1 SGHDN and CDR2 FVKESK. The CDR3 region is CASSPGTSRSETQYF. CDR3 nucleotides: TGTGCCAGCAGCCCGGGGACTAGCCGGTCGGAGACCCAGTACTTC.

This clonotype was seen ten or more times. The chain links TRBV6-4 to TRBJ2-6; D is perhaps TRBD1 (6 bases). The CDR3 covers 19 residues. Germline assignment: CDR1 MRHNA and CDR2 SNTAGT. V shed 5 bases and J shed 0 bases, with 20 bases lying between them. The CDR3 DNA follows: TGTGCCAGCAGTACCCCCATGGGGACACCTAGCTCTGGGGCCAACGTCCTGACTTTC. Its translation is CASSTPMGTPSSGANVLTF.

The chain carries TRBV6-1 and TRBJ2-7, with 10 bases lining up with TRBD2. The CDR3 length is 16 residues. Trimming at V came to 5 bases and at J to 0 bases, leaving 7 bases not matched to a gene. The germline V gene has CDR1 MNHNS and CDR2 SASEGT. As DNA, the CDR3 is TGTGCCAGCAGTCCGATACTAGCGGGAATCTCCTACGAGCAGTACTTC. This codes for CASSPILAGISYEQYF.

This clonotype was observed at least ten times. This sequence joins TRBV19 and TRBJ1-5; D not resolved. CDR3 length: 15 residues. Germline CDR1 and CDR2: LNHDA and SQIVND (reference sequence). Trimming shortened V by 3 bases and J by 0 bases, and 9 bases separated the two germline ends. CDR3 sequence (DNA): TGTGCCAGTAGTATTTCAAGTTATAGCAATCAGCCCCAGCATTTT. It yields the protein CASSISSYSNQPQHF.

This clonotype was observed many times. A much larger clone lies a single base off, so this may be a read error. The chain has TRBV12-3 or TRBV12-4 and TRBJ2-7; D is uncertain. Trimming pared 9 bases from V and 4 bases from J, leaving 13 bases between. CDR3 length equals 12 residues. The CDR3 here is CASNGEGYEQYF. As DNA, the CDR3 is TGTGCCAGTAATGGGGAAGGGTACGAGCAGTACTTC.

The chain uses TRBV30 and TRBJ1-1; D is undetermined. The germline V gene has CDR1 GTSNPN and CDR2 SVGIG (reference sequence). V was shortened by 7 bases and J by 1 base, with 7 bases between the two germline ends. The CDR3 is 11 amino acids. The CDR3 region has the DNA TGTGCCTATAAGAAGAACACTGAAGCTTTCTTT. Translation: CAYKKNTEAFF.

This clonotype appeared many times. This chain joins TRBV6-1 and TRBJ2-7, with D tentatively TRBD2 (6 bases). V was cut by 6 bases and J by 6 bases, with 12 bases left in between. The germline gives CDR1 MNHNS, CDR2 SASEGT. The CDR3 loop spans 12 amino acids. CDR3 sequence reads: CASRGEVGEQYF. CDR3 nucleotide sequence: TGTGCCAGCAGGGGGGAGGTAGGCGAGCAGTACTTC.

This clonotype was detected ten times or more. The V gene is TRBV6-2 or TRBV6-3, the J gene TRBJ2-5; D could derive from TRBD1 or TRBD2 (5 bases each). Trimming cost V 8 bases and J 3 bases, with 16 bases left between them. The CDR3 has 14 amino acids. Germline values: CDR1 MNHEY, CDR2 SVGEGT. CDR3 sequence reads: CASSRGGPEETQYF. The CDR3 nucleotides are TGTGCCAGCTCCCGGGGCGGGCCGGAAGAGACCCAGTACTTC.

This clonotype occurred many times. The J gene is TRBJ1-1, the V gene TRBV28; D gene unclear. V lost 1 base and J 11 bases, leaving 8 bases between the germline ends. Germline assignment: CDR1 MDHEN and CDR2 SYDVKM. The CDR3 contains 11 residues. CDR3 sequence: CASSLYQGAFF. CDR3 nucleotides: TGTGCCAGCAGTTTATATCAAGGGGCTTTCTTT.

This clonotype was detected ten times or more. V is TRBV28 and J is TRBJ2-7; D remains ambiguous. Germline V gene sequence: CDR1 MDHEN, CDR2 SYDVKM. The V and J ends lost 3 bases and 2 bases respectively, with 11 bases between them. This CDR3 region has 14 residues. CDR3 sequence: CASSFSDETYEQYF. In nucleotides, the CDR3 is TGTGCCAGCAGTTTTAGTGACGAAACCTACGAGCAGTACTTC.

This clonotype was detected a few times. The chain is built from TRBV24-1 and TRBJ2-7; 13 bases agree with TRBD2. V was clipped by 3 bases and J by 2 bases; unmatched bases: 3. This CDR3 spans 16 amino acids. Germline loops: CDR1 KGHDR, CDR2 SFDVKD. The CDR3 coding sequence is TGTGCCACCAGTGATCCTACTAGCGGGAGGGCCTACGAGCAGTACTTC. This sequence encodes CATSDPTSGRAYEQYF.

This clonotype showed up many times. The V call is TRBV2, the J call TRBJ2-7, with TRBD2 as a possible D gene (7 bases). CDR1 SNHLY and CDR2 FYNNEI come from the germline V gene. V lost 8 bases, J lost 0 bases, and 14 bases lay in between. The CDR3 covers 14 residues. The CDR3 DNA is TGTGCCAGCGGGGACGGGGGGCTCTCCTACGAGCAGTACTTC. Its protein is CASGDGGLSYEQYF.

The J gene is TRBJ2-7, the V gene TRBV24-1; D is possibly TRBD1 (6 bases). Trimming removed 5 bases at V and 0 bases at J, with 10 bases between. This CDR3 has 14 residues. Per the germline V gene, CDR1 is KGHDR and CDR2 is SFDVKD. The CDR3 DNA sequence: TGTGCCACCAGTGGAGGGACAAGCTCCTACGAGCAGTACTTC. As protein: CATSGGTSSYEQYF.